This is a list of T cell receptor beta chains from one sample in a study of cytomegalovirus exposure and HLA in healthy donors. Sequenced by immunoSEQ multiplex PCR; TCRdb stores in-frame clones only, minus some. The data show about 200,000 clones, around 87% seen once. Specimen: PBMCs. Receptors originate from a boy aged 2 to 10 in good health and CMV-seronegative. CDR3s include the opening cysteine and the closing phenylalanine or tryptophan. The D gene is left open where the match is weak. Some rows have no size entry. The others give once, few or many, or a class for an expanded clone.

d_gene,v_gene,abundance,j_gene,CDR3aa,CDR3nt
NA,TRBV18,once,TRBJ2-5,CASSVRLEETQYF,TGTGCCAGCTCAGTCCGCCTTGAGGAGACCCAGTACTTC
TRBD1,TRBV2,NA,TRBJ2-7,CASSGLRDRTISEYF,TGTGCCAGCAGTGGACTCCGGGACAGGACAATTTCTGAGTACTTC
NA,TRBV18,NA,TRBJ1-5,CASSPGRRNNQPQHF,TGTGCCAGCTCACCAGGGCGACGGAACAATCAGCCCCAGCATTTT
TRBD1,TRBV10-2,NA,TRBJ1-2,CASKDRGPNYGYTF,TGCGCCAGCAAAGACAGGGGGCCGAACTATGGCTACACCTTC
NA,TRBV27,NA,TRBJ2-7,CASSVARGTYEQYF,TGTGCCAGCAGCGTGGCCAGGGGTACCTACGAGCAGTACTTC
NA,TRBV19,NA,TRBJ2-7,CATREGGAANEQYF,TGTGCCACGAGAGAGGGGGGGGCAGCCAACGAGCAGTACTTC
NA,TRBV6-1,NA,TRBJ1-4,CASAQTATNEKLFF,TGTGCCAGCGCTCAGACAGCAACTAATGAAAAACTGTTTTTT
NA,TRBV19,NA,TRBJ1-1,CASSIKPNTEAFF,TGTGCCAGTAGTATAAAGCCGAACACTGAAGCTTTCTTT
NA,TRBV15,NA,TRBJ2-7,CATSTEGLYEQYF,TGTGCCACCAGCACAGAGGGGCTCTACGAGCAGTACTTC
NA,TRBV28,NA,TRBJ1-4,CASSLGQGGEKLFF,TGTGCCAGCAGTTTGGGGCAGGGTGGCGAAAAACTGTTTTTT